A single sample is the source of the 2 T cell receptor beta chains below, sequenced in a study of cytomegalovirus exposure and HLA in healthy donors. Researchers ran the PCR with 60 Vbeta and 13 Jbeta primers. Profiled with immunoSEQ multiplex PCR; TCRdb holds only in-frame clones, not every one. The sample records 150,000 to 200,000 clones, roughly 83% being singletons. The specimen was PBMCs. The receptor set was obtained from a man aged 25 to 40 in good health and CMV-seronegative.

The chain uses TRBV30 and TRBJ2-1, with 7 bases aligning to TRBD2. Germline values: CDR1 GTSNPN, CDR2 SVGIG (reference sequence). There are 14 residues in the CDR3. The junction had 7 bases not matched to a gene; V was cut back by 5 bases and J by 3 bases. The CDR3, as DNA: TGTGCCTGGGGGCGGGGGATTGACTACAATGAGCAGTTCTTC. It yields the protein CAWGRGIDYNEQFF.

V and J are TRBV19 and TRBJ1-5; D not certain. Germline V gene lookup returns CDR1 LNHDA and CDR2 SQIVND (reference sequence). Trimming pared 3 bases from V and 0 bases from J, leaving 9 bases between. This CDR3 has 15 residues. The CDR3 sequence: CASSISEYSNQPQHF. CDR3 nucleotides: TGTGCCAGTAGTATTAGCGAGTATAGCAATCAGCCCCAGCATTTT.